The 12 T cell receptor beta chains below come from one sample, sequenced in a study of cytotoxic CD8 clonotypes in ibrutinib-treated CLL. Some clones are missing from TCRdb's copy, which holds only in-frame ones; the method was immunoSEQ multiplex PCR. This sample has roughly 63,000 clones, with approximately 62% found just once. The sample was PBMCs, taken after 12 months of ibrutinib treatment. The receptors here all came from a human donor with chronic lymphocytic leukemia.

The V and J genes are TRBV5-1 and TRBJ2-3; 7 nucleotides agree with TRBD2. This CDR3 comprises 14 residues. The germline CDR1 and CDR2 sequences are SGHRS and YFSETQ. J gave up 4 bases and V 4 bases, and 6 bases lay outside the gene matches. The CDR3 coding sequence is TGCGCCAGCAGCCCCGCGACTAGCTCAGATACGCAGTATTTT. Its translation is CASSPATSSDTQYF.

V and J are TRBV6-5 and TRBJ2-1; 9 bases are a match to TRBD1. The length of the CDR3 is 14 residues. Per the germline V gene, CDR1 is MNHEY and CDR2 is SVGAGI. The J segment lost 1 base and the V segment lost 6 bases, leaving 1 base of the junction unmatched. CDR3 in DNA: TGTGCCAGCAGGGGACAGGGATCCTACAATGAGCAGTTCTTC. Translated: CASRGQGSYNEQFF.

This chain uses TRBV6-1 with TRBJ1-4, with 7 bases lining up with TRBD1. Per the germline V gene, CDR1 is MNHNS and CDR2 is SASEGT. Trimming cost V 5 bases and J 7 bases; bases outside gene matches: 10. The CDR3 has 15 amino acids. CDR3 sequence (DNA): TGTGCCAGCAGTCAAACCCAGGGGGGAGGTGAAAAACTGTTTTTT. Protein product: CASSQTQGGGEKLFF.

The chain uses TRBV27 and TRBJ1-2; a weak D match, TRBD1 (5 bases). The germline CDR1 and CDR2 sequences are MNHEY and SMNVEV (reference sequence). The CDR3 runs 14 residues. V lost 1 base, J lost 3 bases, and 9 bases lay in between. CDR3 bases: TGTGCCAGCAGTTTATTTCTGGGGGACTATGGCTACACCTTC. It yields the protein CASSLFLGDYGYTF.

This clone came up a few times. A junction boundary mismatches the germline segment, possibly from a read error. The chain joins TRBV2 to TRBJ1-3; no reliable D call. Looked up from germline, CDR1 is SNHLY and CDR2 is FYNNEI. This CDR3 is 12 amino acids long. The CDR3, as DNA: TGTGCCAGCAGAGGTTCTGGGAACACCATATATTTT. This sequence encodes CASRGSGNTIYF.

The V call is TRBV5-5, the J call TRBJ2-7, with D unresolved. This CDR3 is 11 amino acids long. Germline CDR1 and CDR2: SGHKS and YYEKEE (reference sequence). Between the trimmed V and J ends, which lost 4 bases and 0 bases, there was a span of 2 bases. The CDR3 DNA is TGTGCCAGCAGCGGCTCCTACGAGCAGTACTTC. Residues: CASSGSYEQYF.

Worth noting for this clone: One end of the junction is discordant with germline, which a read error may explain. The V gene is TRBV10-2, the J gene TRBJ1-1; tentatively, D is TRBD1 (6 bases). The germline gives CDR1 WSHSY, CDR2 SAAADI. The CDR3 has 13 residues. This CDR3 reads CACRGGMNTEAFF. The CDR3 DNA follows: TGCGCCTGCAGGGGTGGGATGAACACTGAAGCTTTCTTT.

This clone was observed a handful of times. The chain joins TRBV6-6 to TRBJ1-4; the D gene is possibly TRBD1 (5 bases). Germline assignment: CDR1 MNHNY and CDR2 SVGAGI (reference sequence). The CDR3 loop spans 14 amino acids. The V and J ends lost 5 bases and 7 bases respectively, with 14 bases between them. CDR3 in DNA: TGTGCCAGCAGTAAACAGGTTTCGGGTGAAAAACTGTTTTTT. It specifies CASSKQVSGEKLFF.

This clone was seen a few times. CDR3 DNA: TGTGCCAGCAGCCAAGAAAGGGGAGGAGAGACCCAGTACTTC. Its protein product is CASSQERGGETQYF. The chain links TRBV4-2 to TRBJ2-5, with D possibly matching TRBD2 (6 bases). This CDR3 contains 14 residues. Germline V gene data show CDR1 as LGHNA and CDR2 as YNFKEQ. V was clipped by 0 bases and J by 4 bases, with 9 bases between them.

This chain uses TRBV28 with TRBJ1-5, with a tentative D call TRBD1 (5 bases). The CDR3 sequence is 14 residues long. Germline V gene data show CDR1 as MDHEN and CDR2 as SYDVKM. V lost 0 bases to trimming and J lost 6 bases, with 9 bases between them. This CDR3 reads CASSLWGDFQPQHF. The CDR3, as DNA: TGTGCCAGCAGTTTATGGGGGGATTTTCAGCCCCAGCATTTT.

The chain joins TRBV4-1 to TRBJ1-4; D perhaps matches TRBD1 (5 bases). The length of the CDR3 is 15 residues. Germline V lookup: CDR1 MGHRA, CDR2 YSYEKL. The ends were cut back, 0 bases at V and 5 bases at J, with 10 bases in the middle. CDR3 loop: CASSQDRAGNEKLFF. DNA for the CDR3: TGCGCCAGCAGCCAAGATCGGGCAGGGAATGAAAAACTGTTTTTT.

The chain links TRBV7-8 to TRBJ2-3; tentative D call: TRBD2 (5 bases). The V end was cut by 1 base, the J end by 0 bases, with 8 bases between. This CDR3 contains 15 residues. The germline V gene encodes CDR1 SGHVS and CDR2 FQNEAQ. The CDR3 reads CASSLDRGSTDTQYF. CDR3 sequence (DNA): TGTGCCAGCAGCTTAGATCGCGGGAGCACAGATACGCAGTATTTT.